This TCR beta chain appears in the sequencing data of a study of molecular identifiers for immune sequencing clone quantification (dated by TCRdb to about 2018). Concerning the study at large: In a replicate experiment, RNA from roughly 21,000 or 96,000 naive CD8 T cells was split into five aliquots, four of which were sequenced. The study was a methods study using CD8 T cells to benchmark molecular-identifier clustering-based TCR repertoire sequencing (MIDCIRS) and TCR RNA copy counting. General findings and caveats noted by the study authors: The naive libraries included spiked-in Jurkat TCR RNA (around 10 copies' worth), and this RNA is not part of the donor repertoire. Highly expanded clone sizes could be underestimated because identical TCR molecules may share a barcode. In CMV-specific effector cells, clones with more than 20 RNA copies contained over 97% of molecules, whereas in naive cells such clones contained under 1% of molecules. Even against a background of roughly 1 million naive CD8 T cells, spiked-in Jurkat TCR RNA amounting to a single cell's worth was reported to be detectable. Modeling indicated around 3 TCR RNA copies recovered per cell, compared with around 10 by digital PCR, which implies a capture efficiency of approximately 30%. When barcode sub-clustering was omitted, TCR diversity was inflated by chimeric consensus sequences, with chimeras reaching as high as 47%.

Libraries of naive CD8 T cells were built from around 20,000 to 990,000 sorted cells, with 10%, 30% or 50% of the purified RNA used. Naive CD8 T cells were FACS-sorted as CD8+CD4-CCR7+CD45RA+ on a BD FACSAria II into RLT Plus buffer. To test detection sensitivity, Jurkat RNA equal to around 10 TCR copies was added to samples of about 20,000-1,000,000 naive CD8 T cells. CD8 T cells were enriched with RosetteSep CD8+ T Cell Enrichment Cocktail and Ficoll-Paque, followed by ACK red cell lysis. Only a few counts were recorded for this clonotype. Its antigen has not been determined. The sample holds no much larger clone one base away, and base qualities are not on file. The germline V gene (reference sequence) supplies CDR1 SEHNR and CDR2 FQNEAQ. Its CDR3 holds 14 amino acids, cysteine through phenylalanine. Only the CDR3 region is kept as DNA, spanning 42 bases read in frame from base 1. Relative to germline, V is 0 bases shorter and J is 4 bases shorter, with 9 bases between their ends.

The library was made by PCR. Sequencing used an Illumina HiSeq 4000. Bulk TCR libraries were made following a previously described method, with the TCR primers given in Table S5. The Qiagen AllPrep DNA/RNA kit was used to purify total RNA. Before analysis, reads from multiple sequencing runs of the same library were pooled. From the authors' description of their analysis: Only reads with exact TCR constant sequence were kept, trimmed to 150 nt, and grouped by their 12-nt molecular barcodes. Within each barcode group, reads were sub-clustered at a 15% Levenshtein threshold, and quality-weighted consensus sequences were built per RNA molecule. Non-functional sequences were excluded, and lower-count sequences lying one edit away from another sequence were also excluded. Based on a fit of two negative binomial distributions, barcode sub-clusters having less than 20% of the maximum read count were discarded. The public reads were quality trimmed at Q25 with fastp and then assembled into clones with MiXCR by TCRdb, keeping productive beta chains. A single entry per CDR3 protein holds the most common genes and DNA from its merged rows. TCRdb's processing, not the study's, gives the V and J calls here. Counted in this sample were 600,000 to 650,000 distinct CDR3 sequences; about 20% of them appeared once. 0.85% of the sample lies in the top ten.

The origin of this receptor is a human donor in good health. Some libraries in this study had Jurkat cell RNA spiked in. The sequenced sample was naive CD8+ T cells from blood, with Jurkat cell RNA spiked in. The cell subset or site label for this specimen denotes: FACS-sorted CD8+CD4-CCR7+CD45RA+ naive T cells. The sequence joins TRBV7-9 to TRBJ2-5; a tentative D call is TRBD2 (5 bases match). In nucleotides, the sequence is TGTGCCAGCAGCTTAGCAGCGGTGATAGAGACCCAGTACTTC. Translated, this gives CASSLAAVIETQYF.